This TCR beta chain comes out of a study of cytomegalovirus exposure and HLA in healthy donors. Germline V gene data show CDR1 as SNHLY and CDR2 as FYNNEI. The ends lost 6 bases at V and 6 bases at J; junction bases unmatched: 5. The CDR3 loop spans 14 amino acids. Both 60 Vbeta primers and 13 Jbeta primers went into the PCR. Sequencing was performed with immunoSEQ multiplex PCR; in TCRdb, only in-frame clones are kept and a portion is missing. The repertoire holds around 300,000 clones, approximately 85% seen once, with more than 1.5% in the top ten. Input material: PBMCs. The chain links TRBV2 to TRBJ2-7; TRBD2 matches at 13 bases. The clonotype was recovered from a woman aged 35 to 49 in good health and CMV-seropositive. CDR3 DNA sequence: TGTGCCAGCAGCGTGGGACTAGCGGGAAGCGAGCAGTACTTC. Translation: CASSVGLAGSEQYF.